Sequencing of this T cell receptor (beta chain) was carried out in a study of T cell changes during pregnancy in multiple sclerosis. This table comes from immunoSEQ multiplex PCR, and its TCRdb copy is limited to in-frame clones, with some not included. Here the sample spans about 94,000 clones, approximately 94% being singletons. CDR3 length: 16 amino acids. V lost 5 bases and J 0 bases, leaving 14 bases between the germline ends. The germline CDR1 and CDR2 sequences are SGHAT and FQDESV (reference sequence). This receptor was identified in a female donor with multiple sclerosis, enrolled in a pregnancy study. V gene TRBV11-1 combines with J gene TRBJ2-1; D may be TRBD1 (5 bases). The sample here was peripheral blood, taken in the third trimester of pregnancy. The CDR3 here is CASSQGVLLSYNEQFF. Here the CDR3 DNA reads TGTGCCAGCAGCCAAGGGGTACTACTCTCCTACAATGAGCAGTTCTTC.